The rows below give T cell receptor beta chains drawn from one sample of a study of T cells in Graves' hyperthyroidism and ophthalmopathy. Using its own MiXCR run on the multiplex PCR reads, TCRdb lists one record per CDR3 protein. Among approximately 500,000 distinct CDR3 sequences listed, more than 45% were seen once. The specimen sequenced was peripheral blood or thyroid tissue (not recorded which). These receptors all stem from a woman between 18 and 29 years old with Graves' hyperthyroidism. The CDR3 runs from the conserved cysteine through the conserved F or W. Fields, in order: J gene, D gene, V gene, clone size, CDR3 protein, CDR3 DNA. The D gene is left open where the match is weak. Part of the rows lack a size; the others show once, few, many or a class for expanded clones.

J: TRBJ1-6
D: NA
V: TRBV10-3
size: NA
CDR3: CAISDGAGDSPLHF
DNA: TGTGCCATCAGTGATGGGGCAGGGGATTCACCCCTCCACTTT

J: TRBJ1-5
D: TRBD1
V: TRBV7-9
size: NA
CDR3: CASSQQWDRGSNQPQHF
DNA: TGTGCCAGCAGCCAGCAGTGGGACAGGGGTAGCAATCAGCCCCAGCATTTT

J: TRBJ1-6
D: NA
V: TRBV27
size: NA
CDR3: CASSLLSRDNNSPLHF
DNA: TGTGCCAGCAGTTTATTGTCTCGGGATAATAATTCACCCCTCCACTTT

J: TRBJ2-7
D: NA
V: TRBV20-1
size: NA
CDR3: CSARAGTAYEQYF
DNA: TGCAGTGCTAGGGCGGGGACCGCCTACGAGCAGTACTTC

J: TRBJ1-2
D: NA
V: TRBV4-1
size: NA
CDR3: CASSHPWGDIYGYTF
DNA: TGCGCCAGCAGCCATCCCTGGGGGGACATCTATGGCTACACCTTC

J: TRBJ2-3
D: TRBD2
V: TRBV25-1
size: many
CDR3: CASSNVRTSGIEDTQYF
DNA: TGTGCCAGCAGTAATGTTCGGACTAGCGGGATTGAAGATACGCAGTATTTT

J: TRBJ1-2
D: TRBD1
V: TRBV4-2
size: NA
CDR3: CASSQPGQSGYTF
DNA: TGTGCCAGCAGCCAACCGGGACAGAGCGGCTACACCTTC

J: TRBJ1-5
D: NA
V: TRBV4-1
size: many
CDR3: CASSQEEGNSNQPQHF
DNA: TGCGCCAGCAGCCAAGAGGAAGGGAATAGCAATCAGCCCCAGCATTTT

J: TRBJ1-5
D: NA
V: TRBV18
size: many
CDR3: CASSPQRNQPQHF
DNA: TGTGCCAGCTCACCACAACGGAATCAGCCCCAGCATTTT

J: TRBJ2-7
D: NA
V: TRBV29-1
size: NA
CDR3: CSVRGSQGTNEQYF
DNA: TGCAGCGTTAGGGGCAGCCAGGGTACCAACGAGCAGTACTTC

J: TRBJ2-7
D: TRBD1
V: TRBV7-9
size: NA
CDR3: CASSERSTGSPYEQYF
DNA: TGTGCCAGCAGCGAAAGGTCGACAGGGTCACCCTACGAGCAGTACTTC

J: TRBJ2-7
D: NA
V: TRBV2
size: many
CDR3: CASERTESSYEQYF
DNA: TGTGCCAGTGAACGGACGGAGAGCTCCTACGAGCAGTACTTC